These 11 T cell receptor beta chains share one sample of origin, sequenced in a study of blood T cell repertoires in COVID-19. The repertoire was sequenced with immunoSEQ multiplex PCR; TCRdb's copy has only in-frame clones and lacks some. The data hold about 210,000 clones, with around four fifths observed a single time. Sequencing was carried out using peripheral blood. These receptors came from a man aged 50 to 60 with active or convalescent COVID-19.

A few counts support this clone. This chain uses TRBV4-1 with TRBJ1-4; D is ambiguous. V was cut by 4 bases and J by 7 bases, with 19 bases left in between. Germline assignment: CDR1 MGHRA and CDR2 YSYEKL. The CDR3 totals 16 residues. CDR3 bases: TGCGCCAGCAGCCGCCAAGACCCCCGCGAGGGTGAAAAACTGTTTTTT. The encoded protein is CASSRQDPREGEKLFF.

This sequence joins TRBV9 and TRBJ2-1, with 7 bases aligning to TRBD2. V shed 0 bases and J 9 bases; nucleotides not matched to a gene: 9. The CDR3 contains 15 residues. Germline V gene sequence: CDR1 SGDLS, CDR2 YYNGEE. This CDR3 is CASSVAASGLGEQFF. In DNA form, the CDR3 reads TGTGCCAGCAGCGTAGCGGCTAGCGGTCTCGGTGAGCAGTTCTTC. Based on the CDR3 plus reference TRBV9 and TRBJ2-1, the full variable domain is DSGVTQTPKHLITATGQRVTLRCSPRSGDLSVYWYQQSLDQGLQFLIQYYNGEERAKGNILERFSAQQFPDLHSELNLSSLELGDSALYFCASSVAASGLGEQFFGPGTRLTVL.

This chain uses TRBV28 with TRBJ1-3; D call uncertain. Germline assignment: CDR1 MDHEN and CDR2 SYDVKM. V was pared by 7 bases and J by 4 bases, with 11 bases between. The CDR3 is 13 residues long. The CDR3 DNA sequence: TGTGCCAGCAAACCTACGGGAGGAAACACCATATATTTT. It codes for CASKPTGGNTIYF.

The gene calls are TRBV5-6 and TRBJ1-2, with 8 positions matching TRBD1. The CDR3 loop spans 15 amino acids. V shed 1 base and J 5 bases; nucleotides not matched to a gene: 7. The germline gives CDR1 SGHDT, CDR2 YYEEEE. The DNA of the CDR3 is TGTGCCAGCAGCTTGAGGGGACAGGACTATTATGGCTACACCTTC. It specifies CASSLRGQDYYGYTF. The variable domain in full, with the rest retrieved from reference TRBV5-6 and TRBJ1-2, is DAGVTQSPTHLIKTRGQQVTLRCSPKSGHDTVSWYQQALGQGPQFIFQYYEEEERQRGNFPDRFSGHQFPNYSSELNVNALLLGDSALYLCASSLRGQDYYGYTFGSGTRLTVV.

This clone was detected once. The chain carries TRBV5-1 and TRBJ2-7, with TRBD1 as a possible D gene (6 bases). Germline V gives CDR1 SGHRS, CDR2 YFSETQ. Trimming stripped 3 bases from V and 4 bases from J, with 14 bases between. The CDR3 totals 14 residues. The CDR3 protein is CASSSAQGWYEQYF. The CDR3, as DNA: TGCGCCAGCAGCTCCGCACAGGGATGGTACGAGCAGTACTTC.

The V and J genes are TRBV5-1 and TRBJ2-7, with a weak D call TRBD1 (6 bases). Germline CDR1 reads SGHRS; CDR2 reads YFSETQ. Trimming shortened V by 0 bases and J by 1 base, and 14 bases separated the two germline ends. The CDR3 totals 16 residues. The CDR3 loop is CASSLALQGGSYEQYF. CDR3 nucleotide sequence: TGCGCCAGCAGCTTGGCCCTACAGGGTGGGTCCTACGAGCAGTACTTC. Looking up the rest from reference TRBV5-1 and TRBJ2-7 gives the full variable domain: KAGVTQTPRYLIKTRGQQVTLSCSPISGHRSVSWYQQTPGQGLQFLFEYFSETQRNKGNFPGRFSGRQFSNSRSEMNVSTLELGDSALYLCASSLALQGGSYEQYFGPGTRLTVT.

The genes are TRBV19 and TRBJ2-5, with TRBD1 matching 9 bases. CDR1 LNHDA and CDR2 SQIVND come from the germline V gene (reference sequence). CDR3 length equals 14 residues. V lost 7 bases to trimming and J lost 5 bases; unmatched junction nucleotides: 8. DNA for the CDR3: TGTGCCAGTACCGCAACCGGGACAGGGGAGACCCAGTACTTC. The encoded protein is CASTATGTGETQYF. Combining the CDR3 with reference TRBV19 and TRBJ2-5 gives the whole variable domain DGGITQSPKYLFRKEGQNVTLSCEQNLNHDAMYWYRQDPGQGLRLIYYSQIVNDFQKGDIAEGYSVSREKKESFPLTVTSAQKNPTAFYLCASTATGTGETQYFGPGTRLLVL.

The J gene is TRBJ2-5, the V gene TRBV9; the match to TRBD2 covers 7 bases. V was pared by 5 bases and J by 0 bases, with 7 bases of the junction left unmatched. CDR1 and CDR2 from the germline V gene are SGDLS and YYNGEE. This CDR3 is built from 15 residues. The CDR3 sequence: CASSRIGLDQETQYF. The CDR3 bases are TGTGCCAGCAGTCGGATCGGACTAGACCAAGAGACCCAGTACTTC.

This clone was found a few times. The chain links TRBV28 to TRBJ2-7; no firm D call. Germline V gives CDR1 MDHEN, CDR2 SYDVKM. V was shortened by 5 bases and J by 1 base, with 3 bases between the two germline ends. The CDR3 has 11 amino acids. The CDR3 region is CASSESYEQYF. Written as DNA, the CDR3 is TGTGCCAGCAGTGAGTCCTACGAGCAGTACTTC.

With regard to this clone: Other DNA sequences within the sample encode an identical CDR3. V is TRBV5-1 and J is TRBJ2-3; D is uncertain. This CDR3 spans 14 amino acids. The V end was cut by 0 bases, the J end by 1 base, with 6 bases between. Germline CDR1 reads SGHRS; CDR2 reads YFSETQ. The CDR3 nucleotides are TGCGCCAGCAGCTTGGGGGCCGGCACAGATACGCAGTATTTT. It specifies CASSLGAGTDTQYF. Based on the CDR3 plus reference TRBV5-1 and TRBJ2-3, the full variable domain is KAGVTQTPRYLIKTRGQQVTLSCSPISGHRSVSWYQQTPGQGLQFLFEYFSETQRNKGNFPGRFSGRQFSNSRSEMNVSTLELGDSALYLCASSLGAGTDTQYFGPGTRLTVL.

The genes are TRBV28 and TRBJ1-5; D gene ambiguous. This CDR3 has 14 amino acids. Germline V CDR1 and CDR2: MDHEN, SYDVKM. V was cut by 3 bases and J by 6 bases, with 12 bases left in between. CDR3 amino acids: CASSFSPAGQPQHF. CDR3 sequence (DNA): TGTGCCAGCAGTTTCAGTCCTGCAGGTCAGCCCCAGCATTTT.